This T cell receptor beta chain was captured by sequencing in a study of early T cells in non-severe SARS-CoV-2 infection. Separate cDNA molecules each had unique molecular identifiers attached to them. One entry per CDR3 protein results from TCRdb running MiXCR on the 5' RACE reads. The sample gives about 23,000 distinct CDR3 sequences, roughly 5% of which show up once; 9.5% to 12% is in the top ten. Points from the study as a whole: In VDJdb matching, anti-spike CD8 responses were favored while private and CD4 specificities went missing.

This clonotype has ten or more counts. Antigen: not known. Trimming shortened V by 4 bases and J by 1 base, and 17 bases separated the two germline ends. The length of the CDR3 is 18 residues. Material for sequencing was whole blood. This sequence originates from an adult who was a healthcare worker with PCR-confirmed SARS-CoV-2 infection or an uninfected control (not recorded which). The V call is TRBV12-3 or TRBV12-4, the J call TRBJ2-6; D is uncertain. CDR3 DNA sequence: TGTGCCAGCAGTTCCCAGCCCAAAGAGAAATCTGGGGCCAACGTCCTGACTTTC. As protein: CASSSQPKEKSGANVLTF.